This TCR beta chain was identified in a study of healthy donors' naive CD4 and CD8 T cells. About the study: All functional IMGT TCR alpha variants were covered by new primers. General study points: Bulk sequencing left alpha and beta chains unpaired. Positive CDR3 charge linked to CD4+ cells, negative to CD8+ cells.

Naive CD4+ cells were sorted as CD4+CD8-CD45RO-CD45RA+; naive CD8+ as CD8+CD4-CD45RA+CD27bright. A linear amplification protocol produced the TCR libraries from around 510 ng of total RNA. TCRdb recomputed calls from the reads with MiXCR, one row per CDR3 protein. The sample includes roughly 200,000 distinct CDR3 sequences, over 60% of them seen just once. Trimming cost V 0 bases and J 3 bases, with 10 bases left between them. Germline V gives CDR1 SGHDT, CDR2 YYEEEE. This CDR3 is 14 amino acids long. Comments on this clonotype: Its antigen is still unknown.

The sequence derives from a pool of human donors in good health; the sample pools cells from several healthy donors. The chain employs TRBV5-6 and TRBJ2-7; no firm D call. The sample taken for sequencing was naive CD4+ and CD8+ T cells sorted from blood, pooled from several donors. This chain's CDR3 is CASSLGYRYYEQYF. The CDR3 nucleotides are TGTGCCAGCAGCTTGGGCTATCGATACTACGAGCAGTACTTC.